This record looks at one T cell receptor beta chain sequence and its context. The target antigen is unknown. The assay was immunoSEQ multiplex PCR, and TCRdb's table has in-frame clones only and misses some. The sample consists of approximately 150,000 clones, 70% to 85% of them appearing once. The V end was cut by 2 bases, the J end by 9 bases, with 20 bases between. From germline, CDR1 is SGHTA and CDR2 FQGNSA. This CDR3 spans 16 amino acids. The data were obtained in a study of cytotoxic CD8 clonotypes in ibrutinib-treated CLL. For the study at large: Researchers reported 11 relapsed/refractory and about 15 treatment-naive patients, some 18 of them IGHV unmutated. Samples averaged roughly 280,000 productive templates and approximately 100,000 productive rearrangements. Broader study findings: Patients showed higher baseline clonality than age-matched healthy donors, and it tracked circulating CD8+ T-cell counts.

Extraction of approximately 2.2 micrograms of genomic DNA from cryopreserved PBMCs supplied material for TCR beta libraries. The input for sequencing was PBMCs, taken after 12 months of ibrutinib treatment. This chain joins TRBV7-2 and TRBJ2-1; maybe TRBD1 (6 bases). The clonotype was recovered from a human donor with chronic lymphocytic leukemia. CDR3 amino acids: CASSLLIQGPRVEQFF. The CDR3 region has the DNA TGTGCCAGCAGCTTATTGATACAGGGCCCTCGGGTTGAGCAGTTCTTC.